This TCR beta chain came from a study of lymphopenia after photon versus proton radiotherapy. Repertoires were generated with immunoSEQ multiplex PCR, while TCRdb's copy carries only in-frame clones and drops some. This sample has 150,000 to 200,000 clones, with more than 85% found just once. Study-wide results and caveats: Better survival with proton therapy was suggested as possible, not demonstrated. After the lymphocyte nadir, photon-treated repertoires showed oligoclonal expansion, especially of CD8+ Temra cells. In patients who died, overall survival fell as post-nadir TCR diversity dropped more. Relative stability marked proton patients; photon patients lost diversity and naive cells.

In the case of this clone: Its antigen is unidentified.

Specimen: peripheral blood, collected from a patient treated with photon-based radiotherapy. The receptor was isolated from a man aged 45-65 years with gastric cancer.

CDR3 DNA: TGCGCCAGCTACAGACCTGACAGGGCCATCTACAATGAGCAGTTCTTC. Translating it yields CASYRPDRAIYNEQFF. The chain is built from TRBV23-1 and TRBJ2-1; TRBD1 aligns across 7 bases. TRBV23-1 belongs to the ORF category, with a function that is uncertain. Unmatched junction bases numbered 13, after V lost 8 bases and J lost 3 bases. This CDR3 is 16 amino acids long.